What follows are 28 T cell receptor beta chains derived from one specimen sequenced in a study of CD4+ T cells in melanoma. TCRdb keeps only in-frame clones here, not all; method: immunoSEQ multiplex PCR. The sample holds roughly 150,000 clones; 92% are singletons and the top ten take 1.5%. These receptors originate from a human donor with melanoma.

The chain recombines TRBV19 with TRBJ1-5, with D unresolved. Per the germline V gene, CDR1 is LNHDA and CDR2 is SQIVND (reference sequence). The CDR3 extends over 15 amino acids. The V end was cut by 5 bases, the J end by 3 bases, with 14 bases between. The CDR3 DNA follows: TGTGCCAGTAGTCCCCAGCCAGGACCCAATCAGCCCCAGCATTTT. Its translation: CASSPQPGPNQPQHF.

J is TRBJ1-2 and V is TRBV30; D might be TRBD1 (6 bases). CDR1 and CDR2 from the germline V gene are GTSNPN and SVGIG (reference sequence). V dropped 3 bases and J dropped 2 bases, with 19 bases sitting between them. The CDR3 runs to 16 residues. CDR3 in DNA: TGTGCCTGGAGCGATACAGGGACTCCGAAAAACTATGGCTACACCTTC. Translating gives CAWSDTGTPKNYGYTF.

Only one count was recorded for this clone. The chain has TRBV19 and TRBJ2-7; perhaps TRBD1 as D (6 bases). This CDR3 has 14 amino acids. Between the trimmed V and J ends, which lost 4 bases and 5 bases, there was a span of 15 bases. Germline lookup yields CDR1 LNHDA and CDR2 SQIVND (reference sequence). The CDR3 protein is CASSRAGVFHEQYF. As DNA, the CDR3 is TGTGCCAGTAGTAGGGCAGGGGTTTTCCACGAGCAGTACTTC.

This chain uses TRBV12-5 with TRBJ1-1, with a tentative D call TRBD1 (5 bases). Germline V gene sequence: CDR1 LGHNT, CDR2 FRNRAP. The CDR3 consists of 15 residues. Trimming cost V 1 base and J 6 bases, with 15 bases left between them. The CDR3 sequence is CASGLGWEGRAEAFF. CDR3 sequence (DNA): TGTGCTAGTGGTTTGGGTTGGGAAGGCAGGGCTGAAGCTTTCTTT. Together with reference TRBV12-5 and TRBJ1-1, the CDR3 gives the full variable domain: DARVTQTPRHKVTEMGQEVTMRCQPILGHNTVFWYRQTMMQGLELLAYFRNRAPLDDSGMPKDRFSAEMPDATLATLKIQPSEPRDSAVYFCASGLGWEGRAEAFFGQGTRLTVV.

This clone has more than one count but fewer than ten. The chain couples TRBV7-2 to TRBJ2-2; D unclear. Trimming stripped 0 bases from V and 4 bases from J, with 3 bases between. The germline CDR1 and CDR2 sequences are SGHTA and FQGNSA. The CDR3 covers 13 residues. CDR3 in DNA: TGTGCCAGCAGCTTAGCCCTCACCGGGGAGCTGTTTTTT. It is translated as CASSLALTGELFF.

The chain combines TRBV18 with TRBJ1-1, with no clear D. The CDR3 runs to 15 residues. CDR1 is KGHSH and CDR2 is LQKENI in the germline V gene. The ends were cut back, 0 bases at V and 2 bases at J, with 10 bases in the middle. DNA for the CDR3: TGTGCCAGCTCACCACCGGACGGCTACAACACTGAAGCTTTCTTT. Translation: CASSPPDGYNTEAFF.

The chain employs TRBV7-3 and TRBJ2-3; D is uncertain. The CDR3 loop spans 13 amino acids. Germline CDR1 SGHTA, CDR2 FQGTGA. Trimming took off 4 bases at V and 3 bases at J, with 8 bases between the two ends. The CDR3 sequence: CASSSFNTDTQYF. CDR3 coding DNA: TGTGCCAGCAGCTCCTTCAATACAGATACGCAGTATTTT.

The genes are TRBV19 and TRBJ2-1; 12 bases are shared with TRBD2. The CDR3 is 14 residues long. V was pared by 3 bases and J by 6 bases, with 0 bases of the junction left unmatched. CDR1 and CDR2 from the germline V gene are LNHDA and SQIVND (reference sequence). CDR3 sequence: CASSMTSGGNEQFF. For the CDR3, the DNA is TGTGCCAGTAGTATGACTAGCGGGGGCAATGAGCAGTTCTTC.

The J gene is TRBJ1-2, the V gene TRBV6-1; D not certain. Trimming took off 4 bases at V and 0 bases at J, with 9 bases between the two ends. There are 14 residues in the CDR3. The V gene's germline CDR1 is MNHNS and CDR2 SASEGT. The CDR3 reads CASSAQEANYGYTF. CDR3 in DNA: TGTGCCAGCAGTGCGCAGGAGGCTAACTATGGCTACACCTTC.

This chain uses TRBV9 with TRBJ1-1; tentatively, D is TRBD1 (6 bases). The germline V and J ends were trimmed by 3 bases and 5 bases, with 23 bases remaining between them. Germline V lookup: CDR1 SGDLS, CDR2 YYNGEE. CDR3 size: 17 residues. Written as DNA, the CDR3 is TGTGCCAGCAGCGCCAGAACCGGGACACCGGACACAACTGAAGCTTTCTTT. Translation: CASSARTGTPDTTEAFF.

V usage is TRBV5-5 and J usage is TRBJ2-7; D gene unclear. V was cut by 2 bases and J by 0 bases, with 9 bases left in between. The CDR3 loop spans 14 amino acids. The germline V gene has CDR1 SGHKS and CDR2 YYEKEE (reference sequence). CDR3 nucleotide sequence: TGTGCCAGCAGCTTCTATGGCGACTCCTACGAGCAGTACTTC. It is translated as CASSFYGDSYEQYF.

V gene TRBV27 combines with J gene TRBJ2-7; the D is unclear. Per the germline V gene, CDR1 is MNHEY and CDR2 is SMNVEV (reference sequence). V was clipped by 5 bases and J by 6 bases, with 17 bases between them. CDR3 length equals 14 residues. CDR3 sequence (DNA): TGTGCCAGCAGTCTGGGTCGGTCAGTTGGCGAGCAGTACTTC. It specifies CASSLGRSVGEQYF.

This chain's CDR3 is CASSKSGGYNQPQHF. The CDR3 DNA follows: TGTGCCAGCTCAAAATCAGGGGGCTACAATCAGCCCCAGCATTTT. The V and J genes are TRBV18 and TRBJ1-5, with 8 bases fitting TRBD1. The CDR3 is 15 amino acids. V lost 5 bases and J lost 3; bases outside the gene matches: 6. Germline V gene sequence: CDR1 KGHSH, CDR2 LQKENI.

The chain carries TRBV27 and TRBJ2-7; D is perhaps TRBD1 (6 bases). Germline lookup yields CDR1 MNHEY and CDR2 SMNVEV (reference sequence). This CDR3 spans 15 amino acids. Trimming left V 2 bases short and J 1 base short, with 12 bases between. The DNA of the CDR3 is TGTGCCAGCAGTTTAACCGGGACACCTTCCTACGAGCAGTACTTC. This translates into CASSLTGTPSYEQYF.

The chain combines TRBV7-6 with TRBJ2-7, with 9 bases lining up with TRBD1. The CDR3 is 17 residues long. V lost 5 bases to trimming and J lost 4 bases; unmatched junction nucleotides: 15. CDR1 is SGHVS and CDR2 is FNYEAQ in the germline V gene. CDR3 residues: CASSPQSRTGAGYEQYF. CDR3 DNA: TGTGCCAGCAGCCCCCAGTCCAGGACAGGGGCCGGGTACGAGCAGTACTTC. Complete variable domain (other parts from reference TRBV7-6 and TRBJ2-7): GAGVSQSPRYKVTKRGQDVALRCDPISGHVSLYWYRQALGQGPEFLTYFNYEAQQDKSGLPNDRFSAERPEGSISTLTIQRTEQRDSAMYRCASSPQSRTGAGYEQYFGPGTRLTVT.

V usage is TRBV5-8 and J usage is TRBJ1-3; D is uncertain. CDR1 is SGHTS, CDR2 YDEGEE, per germline. V was trimmed by 4 bases and J by 2 bases, leaving 16 bases between them. The CDR3 consists of 16 residues. The CDR3 here is CASSGFLGLPGNTIYF. CDR3 DNA sequence: TGTGCCAGCAGCGGCTTTTTAGGGCTACCTGGAAACACCATATATTTT.

The chain uses TRBV11-2 and TRBJ1-2, with D tentatively TRBD1 (6 bases). The CDR3 has 15 amino acids. Germline V gene lookup returns CDR1 SGHAT and CDR2 FQNNGV. V gave up 1 base and J gave up 7 bases, with 16 bases separating them. The CDR3 here is CASSLVSGAPSGYTF. The CDR3 DNA is TGTGCCAGCAGCTTAGTCTCGGGGGCGCCCAGTGGCTACACCTTC.

The chain joins TRBV5-4 to TRBJ1-1; perhaps TRBD1 as D (5 bases). CDR1 is SGHNT and CDR2 is YYREEE in the germline V gene (reference sequence). CDR3 size: 16 residues. Trimming left V 4 bases short and J 5 bases short, with 21 bases between. The CDR3 sequence: CASSLPGTRLGTEAFF. The CDR3 region has the DNA TGTGCCAGCAGCCTACCCGGGACCCGGCTGGGGACTGAAGCTTTCTTT.

The chain joins TRBV7-9 to TRBJ2-3, with D perhaps matching TRBD1 (5 bases). This CDR3 comprises 15 residues. V lost 8 bases and J 2 bases, leaving 17 bases between the germline ends. Germline V CDR1 and CDR2: SEHNR, FQNEAQ (reference sequence). The CDR3 DNA reads TGTGCCAGCCTCCCCCCGGACACCTTCACAGATACGCAGTATTTT. Its protein product is CASLPPDTFTDTQYF.

The chain joins TRBV19 to TRBJ1-2, with TRBD1 matching 7 bases. With V trimmed by 3 bases and J by 5 bases, 3 bases remained unmatched. The CDR3 extends over 13 amino acids. Germline assignment: CDR1 LNHDA and CDR2 SQIVND (reference sequence). In DNA form, the CDR3 reads TGTGCCAGTAGTATGGGACAGCAATATGGCTACACCTTC. Translated, it gives CASSMGQQYGYTF. The full variable domain, with the rest looked up from reference TRBV19 and TRBJ1-2, is DGGITQSPKYLFRKEGQNVTLSCEQNLNHDAMYWYRQDPGQGLRLIYYSQIVNDFQKGDIAEGYSVSREKKESFPLTVTSAQKNPTAFYLCASSMGQQYGYTFGSGTRLTVV.

The chain has TRBV6-5 and TRBJ2-3; the match to TRBD2 covers 9 bases. Unmatched junction bases numbered 3, after V lost 7 bases and J lost 1 base. This CDR3 comprises 14 residues. Germline values: CDR1 MNHEY, CDR2 SVGAGI. For the CDR3, the DNA is TGTGCCAGCACCCGGACTAGCGGCACAGATACGCAGTATTTT. Protein product: CASTRTSGTDTQYF.

V usage is TRBV30 and J usage is TRBJ2-3, with D perhaps matching TRBD2 (5 bases). Trimming took off 3 bases at V and 6 bases at J, with 7 bases between the two ends. The CDR3 sequence is 11 residues long. CDR1 is GTSNPN, CDR2 SVGIG, per germline (reference sequence). CDR3 protein: CAWSSGDTQYF. For the CDR3, the DNA is TGTGCCTGGAGCTCGGGGGATACGCAGTATTTT.

The gene calls are TRBV7-2 and TRBJ2-2; 7 bases fit TRBD1. V lost 4 bases, J lost 5 bases, and 7 bases stayed unmatched. Germline-derived CDR1 and CDR2 are SGHTA and FQGNSA. The CDR3 spans 15 residues. Written as DNA, the CDR3 is TGTGCCAGCAGCTCATGGACAGGCGGAACCGGGGAGCTGTTTTTT. This gives the protein CASSSWTGGTGELFF.

This chain uses TRBV6-6 with TRBJ2-3, with D perhaps matching TRBD1 (6 bases). The CDR3 has 15 residues. V was trimmed by 6 bases and J by 0 bases, leaving 13 bases between them. In germline, CDR1 is MNHNY, CDR2 SVGAGI (reference sequence). The CDR3 loop is CASRRDIASTDTQYF. The CDR3 DNA follows: TGTGCCAGCAGACGGGACATTGCTAGCACAGATACGCAGTATTTT.

CDR3 amino acids: CASSYGTRIEQFF. The CDR3 DNA reads TGTGCCAGCAGTTACGGGACTAGGATTGAGCAGTTCTTC. J is TRBJ2-1 and V is TRBV6-5; 8 bases fit TRBD2. The CDR3 sequence is 13 residues long. Germline V lookup: CDR1 MNHEY, CDR2 SVGAGI. The J segment lost 9 bases and the V segment lost 2 bases, leaving 3 bases of the junction unmatched.

The chain recombines TRBV7-2 with TRBJ1-4; a possible D gene is TRBD1 (5 bases). The CDR3 sequence is 13 residues long. The germline CDR1 and CDR2 sequences are SGHTA and FQGNSA. V shed 7 bases and J shed 4 bases, with 10 bases lying between them. The CDR3 DNA follows: TGTGCCAGCAACCGGGACCTTAATGAAAAACTGTTTTTT. Encoded protein: CASNRDLNEKLFF.

V usage is TRBV7-9 and J usage is TRBJ1-5, with D perhaps TRBD1 (5 bases). Germline loops: CDR1 SEHNR, CDR2 FQNEAQ (reference sequence). The CDR3 extends over 17 amino acids. V was trimmed by 0 bases and J by 2 bases, leaving 14 bases between them. The CDR3 loop reads CASSLAVGGPGNQPQHF. CDR3 DNA sequence: TGTGCCAGCAGCTTAGCTGTTGGGGGTCCGGGCAATCAGCCCCAGCATTTT.

The chain carries TRBV2 and TRBJ2-2; D unresolved. Looked up from germline, CDR1 is SNHLY and CDR2 is FYNNEI. V lost 5 bases to trimming and J lost 0 bases, with 10 bases between them. This CDR3 comprises 15 residues. CDR3 DNA: TGTGCCAGCAGTACGAGCACCGCGAACACCGGGGAGCTGTTTTTT. Protein: CASSTSTANTGELFF.